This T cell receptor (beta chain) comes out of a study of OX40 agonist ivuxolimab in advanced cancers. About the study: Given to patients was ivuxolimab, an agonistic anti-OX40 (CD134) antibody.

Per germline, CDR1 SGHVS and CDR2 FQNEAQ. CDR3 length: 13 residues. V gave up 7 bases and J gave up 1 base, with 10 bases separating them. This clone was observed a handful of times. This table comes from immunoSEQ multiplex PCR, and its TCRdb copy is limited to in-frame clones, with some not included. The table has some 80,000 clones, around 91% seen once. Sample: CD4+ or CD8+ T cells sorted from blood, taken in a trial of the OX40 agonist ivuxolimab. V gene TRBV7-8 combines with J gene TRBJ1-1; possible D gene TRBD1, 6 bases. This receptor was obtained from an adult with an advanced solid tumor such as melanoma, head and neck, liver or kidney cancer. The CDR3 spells CASTGQPNTEAFF. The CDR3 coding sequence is TGTGCCAGCACCGGACAGCCGAACACTGAAGCTTTCTTT.